The next 17 T cell receptor beta chains were all read from a single sample in a study of shared clonotypes between healthy human individuals. TCRdb's table, derived via immunoSEQ multiplex PCR, lists solely in-frame clones and lacks some. The data contain about 2.3 million clones, around 92% of them singletons. The specimen sequenced was naive CD4+ T cells from PBMCs. Described subset: CD45RA+ positively selected. The receptors come from a man aged 18 to 30 in good health. Some clones in this sample may be carry-over from other donors' samples.

This chain connects TRBV6-6 to TRBJ2-5; the D call may be TRBD1 or TRBD2 (5 bases each). Trimming took 6 bases from V and 10 from J, leaving 15 bases between them. This CDR3 spans 12 amino acids. Germline CDR1 is MNHNY and CDR2 is SVGAGI (reference sequence). CDR3 DNA: TGTGCCAGCAGCGAGCCCGGGACCTACCAGTACTTC. This gives the protein CASSEPGTYQYF.

This chain links TRBV10-3 with TRBJ1-6; D gene uncertain. Germline V gene lookup returns CDR1 ENHRY and CDR2 SYGVKD. The V end lost 11 bases, the J end lost 0 bases, and 8 bases lay between the germline ends. This CDR3 contains 13 residues. CDR3 residues: CASQSSYNSPLHF. The CDR3 DNA reads TGTGCCTCGCAGAGCTCCTATAATTCACCCCTCCACTTT.

This chain uses TRBV6-1 with TRBJ1-2; unclear D gene. The CDR3 has 12 residues. CDR1 MNHNS and CDR2 SASEGT come from the germline V gene. Trimming took 6 bases from V and 6 from J, leaving 11 bases between them. The CDR3 reads CASSWTADGYTF. CDR3 nucleotides: TGTGCCAGCAGCTGGACCGCCGATGGCTACACCTTC.

DNA for the CDR3: TGCGCCAGCAGCCCTTCCAGGATCTCCTACGAGCAGTACTTC. This codes for CASSPSRISYEQYF. The chain joins TRBV5-1 to TRBJ2-7; D unclear. The CDR3 spans 14 residues. Trimming shortened V by 4 bases and J by 0 bases, and 11 bases separated the two germline ends. Germline V lookup: CDR1 SGHRS, CDR2 YFSETQ.

The chain has TRBV7-2 and TRBJ2-7; the match to TRBD2 covers 14 bases. After removal of 5 bases from V and 3 bases from J, the junction contained 6 bases not matched to a gene. CDR3 size: 16 residues. CDR1 is SGHTA, CDR2 FQGNSA, per germline. The CDR3 DNA is TGTGCCAGCAGCATCCTCGGGACTAGCGGGAGCTACGAGCAGTACTTC. Its translation: CASSILGTSGSYEQYF. Full variable domain (rest looked up from reference TRBV7-2 and TRBJ2-7): GAGVSQSPSNKVTEKGKDVELRCDPISGHTALYWYRQSLGQGLEFLIYFQGNSAPDKSGLPSDRFSAERTGGSVSTLTIQRTQQEDSAVYLCASSILGTSGSYEQYFGPGTRLTVT.

The chain recombines TRBV5-1 with TRBJ1-2; the D gene is possibly TRBD1 (5 bases). Germline V CDR1 and CDR2: SGHRS, YFSETQ. The CDR3 extends over 15 amino acids. The V end lost 0 bases, the J end lost 2 bases, and 11 bases lay between the germline ends. The CDR3 region has the DNA TGCGCCAGCAGCTTGGGCTGGGACGGAAACTATGGCTACACCTTC. Amino acid sequence: CASSLGWDGNYGYTF.

This chain joins TRBV11-2 and TRBJ1-1; no firm D call. From germline, CDR1 is SGHAT and CDR2 FQNNGV. The V end was cut by 4 bases, the J end by 1 base, with 10 bases between. The CDR3 has 14 amino acids. CDR3 sequence reads: CASSSLLQNTEAFF. The CDR3 coding sequence is TGTGCCAGCAGCTCACTACTCCAGAACACTGAAGCTTTCTTT.

The chain recombines TRBV28 with TRBJ2-7; D is unresolved. The germline V and J ends were trimmed by 8 bases and 0 bases, with 14 bases remaining between them. Germline V gene sequence: CDR1 MDHEN, CDR2 SYDVKM. The CDR3 is 14 residues long. CDR3 sequence: CASSPRYLSYEQYF. DNA of the CDR3: TGTGCCAGCTCCCCAAGGTACCTCTCCTACGAGCAGTACTTC.

The chain joins TRBV5-1 to TRBJ2-6; the D gene is possibly TRBD1 (5 bases). The CDR3 totals 16 residues. Germline V gives CDR1 SGHRS, CDR2 YFSETQ. The germline V and J ends were trimmed by 0 bases and 3 bases, with 10 bases remaining between them. The CDR3 protein is CASSLARGGGANVLTF. The DNA of the CDR3 is TGCGCCAGCAGCTTGGCAAGGGGTGGTGGGGCCAACGTCCTGACTTTC.

This chain connects TRBV29-1 to TRBJ2-3; possible D gene TRBD1, 6 bases. Trimming removed 7 bases at V and 4 bases at J, with 12 bases between. The CDR3 has 12 amino acids. Germline values: CDR1 SQVTM, CDR2 ANQGSEA. The CDR3 DNA sequence: TGCAGCGCGCGGACAGTGGCAGATACGCAGTATTTT. This sequence encodes CSARTVADTQYF.

The gene calls are TRBV28 and TRBJ2-3; the D gene is possibly TRBD1 (6 bases). The V gene lost 6 bases and the J gene lost 6 bases, with 19 bases spanning the gap. CDR1 and CDR2 (germline): MDHEN, SYDVKM. CDR3 length equals 15 residues. The CDR3 sequence: CASRDTGRSTDTQYF. Written as DNA, the CDR3 is TGTGCCAGCAGAGATACAGGGCGTTCCACCGATACGCAGTATTTT.

On this clone itself: This sample also contains other DNA sequences that code for the same CDR3. The chain recombines TRBV5-4 with TRBJ2-7; 7 bases are a match to TRBD2. J gave up 4 bases and V 3 bases, and 4 bases lay outside the gene matches. The germline CDR1 and CDR2 sequences are SGHNT and YYREEE (reference sequence). CDR3 length equals 13 residues. The CDR3 loop reads CASSSGTTYEQYF. The CDR3 nucleotides read TGTGCCAGCAGCTCCGGGACTACATACGAGCAGTACTTC.

V and J are TRBV28 and TRBJ1-1; 7 nucleotides align to TRBD1. This CDR3 is 15 amino acids long. Germline V gives CDR1 MDHEN, CDR2 SYDVKM. The junction had 5 bases not matched to a gene; V was cut back by 3 bases and J by 1 base. In nucleotides, the CDR3 is TGTGCCAGCAGTTTTTGGGACAGAAGGAACACTGAAGCTTTCTTT. Its protein is CASSFWDRRNTEAFF.

In nucleotides, the CDR3 is TGTGCCAGCAGTTCAGGACTAGCACTAGCCAAAAACATTCAGTACTTC. This sequence encodes CASSSGLALAKNIQYF. The chain combines TRBV28 with TRBJ2-4; TRBD2 matches at 8 bases. The CDR3 totals 16 residues. V lost 4 bases and J lost 0; bases outside the gene matches: 5. Germline CDR1 MDHEN, CDR2 SYDVKM.

In its sample, this clone was seen once. V is TRBV11-2 and J is TRBJ1-2; no reliable D call. The CDR3 sequence is 16 residues long. V dropped 1 base and J dropped 7 bases, with 19 bases sitting between them. In germline, CDR1 is SGHAT, CDR2 FQNNGV. The CDR3 protein is CASSLVGPTSPGGYTF. The DNA of the CDR3 is TGTGCCAGCAGCTTAGTCGGGCCGACGTCTCCGGGTGGCTACACCTTC.

The chain carries TRBV14 and TRBJ2-1; a possible D gene is TRBD2 (5 bases). This CDR3 is 13 amino acids long. The germline V and J ends were trimmed by 1 base and 9 bases, with 10 bases remaining between them. Germline CDR1 is SGHDN and CDR2 is FVKESK. Here the CDR3 DNA reads TGTGCCAGCAGCCAAGTACGGGATGGTGAGCAGTTCTTC. Its protein is CASSQVRDGEQFF. Drawing the rest from reference TRBV14 and TRBJ2-1, the complete variable domain is EAGVTQFPSHSVIEKGQTVTLRCDPISGHDNLYWYRRVMGKEIKFLLHFVKESKQDESGMPNNRFLAERTGGTYSTLKVQPAELEDSGVYFCASSQVRDGEQFFGPGTRLTVL.

The V and J genes are TRBV5-5 and TRBJ1-1; tentative D call: TRBD1 (5 bases). V gave up 6 bases and J gave up 5 bases, with 14 bases separating them. This CDR3 comprises 13 residues. Germline CDR1 reads SGHKS; CDR2 reads YYEKEE (reference sequence). The CDR3 sequence: CASTATERTEAFF. The CDR3 DNA follows: TGTGCCAGCACCGCGACAGAGAGGACTGAAGCTTTCTTT. Looking up the rest from reference TRBV5-5 and TRBJ1-1 gives the full variable domain: DAGVTQSPTHLIKTRGQQVTLRCSPISGHKSVSWYQQVLGQGPQFIFQYYEKEERGRGNFPDRFSARQFPNYSSELNVNALLLGDSALYLCASTATERTEAFFGQGTRLTVV.